A selection of T cell receptor beta chains follows, all from one sample in a study of regulatory T cells in long-lasting Graves disease. A single record per CDR3 protein comes from TCRdb applying MiXCR to the multiplex PCR reads. The sample carries about 450,000 distinct CDR3 sequences, about 15% recorded once. This same sample was also part of a study on T cells in Graves' hyperthyroidism and ophthalmopathy.

The sample here was peripheral blood mononuclear cells (PBMCs), taken at new diagnosis, from a patient treated with antithyroid drugs. The receptor source for this set is a woman aged 30 to 39 with Graves disease. Both conserved end residues are part of each CDR3. D genes are given only for firm matches. Some rows have no size entry. The others give once, few or many, or a class for an expanded clone.

v_gene	j_gene	abundance	d_gene	CDR3aa	CDR3nt
TRBV7-6	TRBJ2-1	many	TRBD2	CASSLERTSGYNEQFF	TGTGCCAGCAGCTTAGAGAGGACTAGCGGTTACAATGAGCAGTTCTTC
TRBV5-1	TRBJ2-1	many	TRBD2	CASSTGTSGRAYYNEQFF	TGCGCCAGCAGCACCGGGACTAGCGGGAGGGCGTATTACAATGAGCAGTTCTTC
TRBV28	TRBJ1-1	many	TRBD1	CASSLTGGFSDTEAFF	TGTGCCAGCAGTTTGACAGGGGGCTTTTCGGACACTGAAGCTTTCTTT
TRBV28	TRBJ1-5	few	TRBD1	CASSFDRVDNQPQHF	TGTGCCAGCAGTTTCGACAGGGTGGACAATCAGCCCCAGCATTTT
TRBV18	TRBJ2-1	many	.	CASSGGTDNEQFF	TGTGCCAGCTCAGGGGGGACAGACAATGAGCAGTTCTTC
TRBV27	TRBJ2-1	many	TRBD2	CASSLGKSGRGNEQFF	TGTGCCAGCAGTTTAGGGAAGAGCGGGAGGGGTAATGAGCAGTTCTTC
TRBV11-2	TRBJ1-5	.	.	CASSLAPFGEPQHF	TGTGCCAGCAGCTTAGCTCCGTTTGGTGAGCCCCAGCATTTT
TRBV5-5	TRBJ2-1	few	TRBD1	CASSSWGTGVSYNEQFF	TGTGCCAGCAGCTCTTGGGGGACAGGGGTATCCTACAATGAGCAGTTCTTC
TRBV3-1	TRBJ1-4	many	.	CASSQYNSATNEKLFF	TGTGCCAGCAGCCAATACAATTCCGCAACTAATGAAAAACTGTTTTTT
TRBV27	TRBJ2-7	many	TRBD2	CASSLAWTSGNYEQYF	TGTGCCAGCAGTTTAGCGTGGACTAGCGGGAACTACGAGCAGTACTTC
TRBV28	TRBJ1-5	many	.	CASSLWFGKDSNQPQHF	TGTGCCAGCAGTTTATGGTTTGGGAAAGATAGCAATCAGCCCCAGCATTTT
TRBV6-1	TRBJ2-3	few	TRBD2	CASTPLGLGRTDTQYF	TGTGCCAGCACCCCCTTGGGACTAGGGCGCACAGATACGCAGTATTTT
TRBV24-1	TRBJ1-5	.	.	CATSDSSGGYSNQPQHF	TGTGCCACCAGTGATTCCTCGGGGGGATATAGCAATCAGCCCCAGCATTTT
TRBV28	TRBJ1-2	few	.	CASSQVPPGLYTF	TGTGCCAGCAGTCAGGTCCCCCCGGGCCTATACACCTTC
TRBV3-1	TRBJ2-1	many	.	CASSHEGKQFF	TGTGCCAGCAGCCATGAGGGGAAGCAGTTCTTC
TRBV3-1	TRBJ1-5	many	.	CASSHVPGAPQHF	TGTGCCAGCAGCCACGTCCCCGGCGCGCCCCAGCATTTT
TRBV28	TRBJ1-1	many	.	CASTENTEAFF	TGTGCCAGCACAGAGAACACTGAAGCTTTCTTT
TRBV14	TRBJ2-7	few	.	CASSQAGSEQYF	TGTGCCAGCAGCCAAGCAGGGAGCGAGCAGTACTTC
TRBV29-1	TRBJ2-5	.	.	CSVRGGPSGYNEQYF	TGCAGCGTTAGGGGGGGGCCTAGCGGTTACAATGAGCAGTACTTC
TRBV19	TRBJ2-1	.	.	CASTLKAVSSYNEQFF	TGTGCCAGTACCCTTAAAGCGGTTAGCTCCTACAATGAGCAGTTCTTC
TRBV6-9	TRBJ2-7	many	.	CASSYSAESSYEQYF	TGTGCCAGCAGTTACTCAGCGGAGAGCTCCTACGAGCAGTACTTC
TRBV6-9	TRBJ2-7	.	.	CASSYDDWTGGRGSGRSYEQYF	TGTGCCAGCAGTTACGACGACTGGACCGGCGGTCGGGGGAGTGGTCGCTCCTACGAGCAGTACTTC
TRBV7-9	TRBJ2-1	many	TRBD2	CASSLELAGLRSYNEQFF	TGTGCCAGCAGCTTAGAGCTAGCGGGACTCCGCTCCTACAATGAGCAGTTCTTC
TRBV20-1	TRBJ2-5	once	.	CSARDEVETQYF	TGCAGTGCTAGAGATGAGGTAGAGACCCAGTACTTC
TRBV20-1	TRBJ1-5	many	.	CSARLDSNQPQHF	TGCAGTGCTAGATTAGACAGCAATCAGCCCCAGCATTTT
TRBV6-5	TRBJ2-3	many	.	CASSYSWFSGDTQYF	TGTGCCAGCAGTTACTCGTGGTTTTCAGGGGATACGCAGTATTTT
TRBV28	TRBJ1-1	many	.	CASSLGDLLNTEAFF	TGTGCCAGCAGTTTGGGGGATTTATTGAACACTGAAGCTTTCTTT
TRBV11-1	TRBJ2-1	many	.	CASSLFDEQFF	TGTGCCAGCAGCTTGTTCGATGAGCAGTTCTTC
TRBV20-1	TRBJ2-1	many	.	CSARDRAGTFYNEQFF	TGCAGTGCTAGGGACCGTGCGGGAACCTTCTACAATGAGCAGTTCTTC
TRBV28	TRBJ1-3	many	.	CASSFPTGSSGNTIYF	TGTGCCAGCAGTTTCCCGACGGGCAGCTCTGGAAACACCATATATTTT
TRBV6-2/TRBV6-3	TRBJ2-2	many	.	CASTDGAGLNTGELFF	TGTGCCAGCACCGATGGGGCGGGACTGAACACCGGGGAGCTGTTTTTT
TRBV20-1	TRBJ2-2	many	TRBD1	CSAHETGITGELFF	TGCAGTGCTCATGAGACAGGGATCACCGGGGAGCTGTTTTTT
TRBV6-1	TRBJ2-1	few	TRBD1	CASSDTTGGPQFF	TGTGCCAGCAGTGACACAACAGGGGGCCCCCAGTTCTTC
TRBV19	TRBJ2-1	.	TRBD2	CASSPTSPQRGWGEQFF	TGTGCCAGTAGCCCCACGTCGCCCCAGCGGGGGTGGGGTGAGCAGTTCTTC
TRBV28	TRBJ1-5	many	TRBD1	CASSLGDRFWGPQHF	TGTGCCAGCAGTTTAGGGGACAGATTCTGGGGGCCCCAGCATTTT
TRBV5-5	TRBJ1-1	.	.	CASSLLGGRGTEAFF	TGTGCCAGCAGCTTGTTGGGGGGCAGGGGCACTGAAGCTTTCTTT
TRBV7-7	TRBJ2-7	few	TRBD1	CASSPGQGRSYEQYF	TGTGCTAGCAGCCCCGGACAGGGGAGGTCATACGAGCAGTACTTC
TRBV6-2/TRBV6-3	TRBJ2-7	many	.	CASSYSSLGSYEQYF	TGTGCCAGCAGTTACTCTTCATTGGGATCCTACGAGCAGTACTTC
TRBV7-6	TRBJ2-5	many	.	CASSLMFSHQETQYF	TGTGCCAGCAGCTTAATGTTTAGCCACCAAGAGACCCAGTACTTC
TRBV15	TRBJ2-5	many	.	CATSREVMGLGETQYF	TGTGCCACCAGCAGAGAGGTCATGGGGCTCGGGGAGACCCAGTACTTC
TRBV5-1	TRBJ1-2	many	.	CASSQAGDQPSYGYTF	TGCGCCAGCAGCCAGGCAGGGGACCAACCGAGCTATGGCTACACCTTC
TRBV10-3	TRBJ2-7	.	TRBD1	CAISEPGQGIYEQYF	TGTGCCATCAGTGAGCCGGGACAGGGGATCTACGAGCAGTACTTC
TRBV5-1	TRBJ2-5	.	.	CASSLNLAEETQYF	TGCGCCAGCAGCTTGAATTTAGCGGAAGAGACCCAGTACTTC
TRBV6-1	TRBJ1-5	many	.	CASSPGVGNQPQHF	TGTGCCAGCAGCCCAGGGGTAGGGAATCAGCCCCAGCATTTT
TRBV28	TRBJ2-7	many	.	CASSLPPAAGQYF	TGTGCCAGCAGTTTGCCCCCCGCGGCAGGCCAGTACTTC